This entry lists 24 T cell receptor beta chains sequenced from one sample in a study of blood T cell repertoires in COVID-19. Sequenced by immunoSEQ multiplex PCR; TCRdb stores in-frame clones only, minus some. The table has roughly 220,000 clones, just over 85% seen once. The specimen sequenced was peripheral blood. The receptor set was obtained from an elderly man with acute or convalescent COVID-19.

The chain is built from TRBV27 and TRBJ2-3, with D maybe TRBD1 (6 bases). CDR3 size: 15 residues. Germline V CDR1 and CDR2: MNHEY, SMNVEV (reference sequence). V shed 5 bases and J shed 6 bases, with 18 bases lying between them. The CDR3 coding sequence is TGTGCCAGCAGTCGCCCGGGACAAAGAAGGGATACGCAGTATTTT. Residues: CASSRPGQRRDTQYF.

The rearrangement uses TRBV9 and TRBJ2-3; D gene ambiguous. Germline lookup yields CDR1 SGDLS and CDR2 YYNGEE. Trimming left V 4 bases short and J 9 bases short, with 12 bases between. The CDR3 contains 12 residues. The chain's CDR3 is CASSPDTGTQYF. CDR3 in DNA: TGTGCCAGCAGCCCTGACACCGGCACGCAGTATTTT.

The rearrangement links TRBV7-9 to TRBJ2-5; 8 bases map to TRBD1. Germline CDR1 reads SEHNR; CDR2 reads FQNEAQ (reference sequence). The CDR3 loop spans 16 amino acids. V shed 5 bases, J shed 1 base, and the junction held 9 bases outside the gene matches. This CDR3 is CASSTIGQGPQETQYF. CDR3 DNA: TGTGCCAGCAGCACCATCGGACAGGGCCCCCAAGAGACCCAGTACTTC.

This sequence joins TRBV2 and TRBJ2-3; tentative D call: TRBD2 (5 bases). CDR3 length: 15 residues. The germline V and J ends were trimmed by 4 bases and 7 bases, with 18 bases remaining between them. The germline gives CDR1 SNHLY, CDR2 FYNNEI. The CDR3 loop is CASSAPRGVPHTQYF. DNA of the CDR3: TGTGCCAGCAGTGCCCCCCGGGGAGTGCCCCATACGCAGTATTTT.

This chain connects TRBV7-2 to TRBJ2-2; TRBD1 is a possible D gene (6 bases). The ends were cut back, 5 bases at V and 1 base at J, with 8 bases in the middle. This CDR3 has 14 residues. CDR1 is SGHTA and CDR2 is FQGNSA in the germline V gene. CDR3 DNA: TGTGCCAGCAGCCCGGGACAGAACACCGGGGAGCTGTTTTTT. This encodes CASSPGQNTGELFF. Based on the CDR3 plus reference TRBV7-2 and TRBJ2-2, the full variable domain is GAGVSQSPSNKVTEKGKDVELRCDPISGHTALYWYRQSLGQGLEFLIYFQGNSAPDKSGLPSDRFSAERTGGSVSTLTIQRTQQEDSAVYLCASSPGQNTGELFFGEGSRLTVL.

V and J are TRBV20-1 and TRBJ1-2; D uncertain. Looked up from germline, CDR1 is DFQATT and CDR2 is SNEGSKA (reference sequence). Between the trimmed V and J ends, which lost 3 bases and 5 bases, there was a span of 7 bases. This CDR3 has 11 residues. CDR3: CSASLLYGYTF. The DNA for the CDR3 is TGCAGTGCTAGCCTTCTTTATGGCTACACCTTC.

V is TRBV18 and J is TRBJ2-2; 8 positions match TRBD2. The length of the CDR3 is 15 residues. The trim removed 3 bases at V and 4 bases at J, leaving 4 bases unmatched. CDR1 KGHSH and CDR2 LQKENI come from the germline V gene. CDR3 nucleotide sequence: TGTGCCAGCTCACCGCGGGGGGTCGGCACCGGGGAGCTGTTTTTT. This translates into CASSPRGVGTGELFF.

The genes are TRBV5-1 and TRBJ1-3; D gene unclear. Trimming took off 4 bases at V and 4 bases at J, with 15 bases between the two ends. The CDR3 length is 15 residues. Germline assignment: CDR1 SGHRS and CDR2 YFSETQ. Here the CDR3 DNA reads TGCGCCAGCAGCACACACGGGGATAGGGGAAACACCATATATTTT. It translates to CASSTHGDRGNTIYF.

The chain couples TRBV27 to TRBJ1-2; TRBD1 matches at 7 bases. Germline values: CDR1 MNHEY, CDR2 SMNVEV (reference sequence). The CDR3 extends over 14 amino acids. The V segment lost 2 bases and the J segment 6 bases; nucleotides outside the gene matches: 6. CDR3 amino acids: CASSLIEGADGYTF. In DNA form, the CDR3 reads TGTGCCAGCAGTTTAATAGAGGGGGCTGATGGCTACACCTTC.

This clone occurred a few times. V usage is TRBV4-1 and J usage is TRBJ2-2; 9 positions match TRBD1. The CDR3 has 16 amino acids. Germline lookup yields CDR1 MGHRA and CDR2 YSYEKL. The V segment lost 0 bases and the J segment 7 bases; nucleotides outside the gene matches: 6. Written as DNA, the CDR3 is TGCGCCAGCAGCCAAGATAACAGGGGGCTTATCGGGGAGCTGTTTTTT. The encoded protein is CASSQDNRGLIGELFF.

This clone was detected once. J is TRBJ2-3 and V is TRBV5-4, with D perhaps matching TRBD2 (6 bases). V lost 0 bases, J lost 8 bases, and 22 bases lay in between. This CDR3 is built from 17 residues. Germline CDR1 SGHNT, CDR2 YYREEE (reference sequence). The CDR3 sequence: CASSLDVEQAMGGTQYF. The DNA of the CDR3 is TGTGCCAGCAGCTTGGATGTCGAACAGGCAATGGGGGGTACGCAGTATTTT.

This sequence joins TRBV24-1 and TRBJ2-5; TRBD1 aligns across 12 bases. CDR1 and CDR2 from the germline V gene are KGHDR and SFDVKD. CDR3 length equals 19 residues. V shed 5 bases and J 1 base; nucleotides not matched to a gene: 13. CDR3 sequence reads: CATSGPGTGGASFQETQYF. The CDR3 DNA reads TGTGCCACCAGTGGCCCGGGGACAGGGGGCGCGAGCTTCCAAGAGACCCAGTACTTC.

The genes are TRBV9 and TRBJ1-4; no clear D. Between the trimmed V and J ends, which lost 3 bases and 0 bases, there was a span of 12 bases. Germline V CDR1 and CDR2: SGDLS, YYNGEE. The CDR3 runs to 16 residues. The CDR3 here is CASSADPGATNEKLFF. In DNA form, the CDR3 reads TGTGCCAGCAGCGCCGATCCGGGAGCAACTAATGAAAAACTGTTTTTT.

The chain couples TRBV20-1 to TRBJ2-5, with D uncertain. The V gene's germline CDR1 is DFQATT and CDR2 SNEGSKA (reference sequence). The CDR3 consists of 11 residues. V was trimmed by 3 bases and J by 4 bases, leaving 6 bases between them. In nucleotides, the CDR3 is TGCAGTGCTAGGGCCTTAGAGACCCAGTACTTC. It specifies CSARALETQYF.

This CDR3 is CASSLASGTDTQYF. DNA for the CDR3: TGCGCCAGCAGCTTGGCTAGCGGCACAGATACGCAGTATTTT. V gene TRBV5-1 combines with J gene TRBJ2-3; possibly TRBD2 for D (6 bases). The V gene lost 0 bases and the J gene lost 1 base, with 6 bases spanning the gap. Germline V gene lookup returns CDR1 SGHRS and CDR2 YFSETQ. This CDR3 spans 14 amino acids.

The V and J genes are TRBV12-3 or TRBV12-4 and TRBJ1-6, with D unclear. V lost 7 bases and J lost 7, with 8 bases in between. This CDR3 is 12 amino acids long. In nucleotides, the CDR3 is TGTGCCAGCAATCTACAGAATTCACCCCTCCACTTT. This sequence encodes CASNLQNSPLHF.

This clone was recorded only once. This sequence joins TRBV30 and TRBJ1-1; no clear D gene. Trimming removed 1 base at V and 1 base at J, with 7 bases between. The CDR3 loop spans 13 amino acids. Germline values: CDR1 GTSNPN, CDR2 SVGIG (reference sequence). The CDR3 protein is CAWSASENTEAFF. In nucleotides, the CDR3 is TGTGCCTGGAGTGCTAGCGAGAACACTGAAGCTTTCTTT.

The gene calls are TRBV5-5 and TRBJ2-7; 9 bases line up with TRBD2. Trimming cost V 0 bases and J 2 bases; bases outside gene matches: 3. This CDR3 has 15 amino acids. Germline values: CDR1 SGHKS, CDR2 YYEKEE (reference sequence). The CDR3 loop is CASSLVAGGPYEQYV. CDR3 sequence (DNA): TGTGCCAGCAGCTTGGTGGCGGGAGGGCCCTACGAGCAGTACGTC.

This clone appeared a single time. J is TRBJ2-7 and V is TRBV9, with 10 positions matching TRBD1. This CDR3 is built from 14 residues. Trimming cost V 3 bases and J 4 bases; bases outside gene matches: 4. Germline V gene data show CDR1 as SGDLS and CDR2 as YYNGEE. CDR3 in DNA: TGTGCCAGCAGCGACGGGACAGGGGTTTACGAGCAGTACTTC. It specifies CASSDGTGVYEQYF.

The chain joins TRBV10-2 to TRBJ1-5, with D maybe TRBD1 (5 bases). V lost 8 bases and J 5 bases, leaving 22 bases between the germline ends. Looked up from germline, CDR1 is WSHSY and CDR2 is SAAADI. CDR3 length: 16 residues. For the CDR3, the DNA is TGCGCCAGCTCTCCCATAGGCATCCGGGGGGATCAGCCCCAGCATTTT. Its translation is CASSPIGIRGDQPQHF.

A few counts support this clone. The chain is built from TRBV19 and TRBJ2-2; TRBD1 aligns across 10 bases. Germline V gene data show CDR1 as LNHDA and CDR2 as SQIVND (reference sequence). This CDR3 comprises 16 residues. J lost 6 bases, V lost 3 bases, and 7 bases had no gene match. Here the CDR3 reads CASSMFLGQGAGELFF. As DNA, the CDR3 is TGTGCCAGTAGTATGTTCCTAGGACAGGGGGCCGGGGAGCTGTTTTTT. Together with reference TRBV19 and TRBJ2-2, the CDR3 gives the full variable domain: DGGITQSPKYLFRKEGQNVTLSCEQNLNHDAMYWYRQDPGQGLRLIYYSQIVNDFQKGDIAEGYSVSREKKESFPLTVTSAQKNPTAFYLCASSMFLGQGAGELFFGEGSRLTVL.

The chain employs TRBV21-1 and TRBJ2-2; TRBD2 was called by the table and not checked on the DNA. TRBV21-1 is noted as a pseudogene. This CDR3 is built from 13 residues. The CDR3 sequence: CASSKIASGELFF. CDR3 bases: TGTGCCAGCAGCAAAATCGCGTCCGGGGAGCTGTTTTTT.

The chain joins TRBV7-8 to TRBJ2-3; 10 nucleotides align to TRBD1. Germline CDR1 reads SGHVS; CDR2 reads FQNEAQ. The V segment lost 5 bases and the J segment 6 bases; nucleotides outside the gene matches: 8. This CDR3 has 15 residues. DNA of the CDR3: TGTGCCAGCAGCAATCGACAGGGGGCGATTGATACGCAGTATTTT. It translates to CASSNRQGAIDTQYF.

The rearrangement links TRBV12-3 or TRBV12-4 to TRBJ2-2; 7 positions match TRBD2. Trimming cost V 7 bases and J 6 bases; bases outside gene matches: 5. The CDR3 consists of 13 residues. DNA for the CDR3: TGTGCCAGCACCCTGGGGGGGGCCGGGGAGCTGTTTTTT. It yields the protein CASTLGGAGELFF.